This TCR beta chain stems from a study of cytomegalovirus exposure and HLA in healthy donors. This CDR3 region has 18 residues. Trimming took 0 bases from V and 5 from J, leaving 18 bases between them. Germline V lookup: CDR1 SGHNT, CDR2 YYREEE (reference sequence). 13 Jbeta primers and 60 Vbeta primers were used for the PCR. Assay used: immunoSEQ multiplex PCR; TCRdb lists only in-frame clones, some missing. In the table there are a few hundred thousand clones, 70% to 85% of which are singletons. The sequencing input was PBMCs. The TCR sequence derives from a girl aged 2 to 10 in good health and CMV-seronegative. The chain uses TRBV5-4 and TRBJ1-6; a weak D match, TRBD1 (6 bases). The CDR3 region is CASSLGRGTNWDNSPLHF. For the CDR3, the DNA is TGTGCCAGCAGCTTGGGAAGGGGGACCAATTGGGATAATTCACCCCTCCACTTT.